This TCR beta chain was documented in a study of T cells in Graves' hyperthyroidism and ophthalmopathy. Whole-study results and caveats: Most clonotypes expanded in the thyroid (above 0.001) were also present in blood. Progression to ophthalmopathy was predicted a median of 6.5 months early.

This clonotype appeared a few times. The target antigen is unknown. RNA transcripts provided the source from which TCR beta CDR3 regions were amplified. The HTBI primer set served for first-round RT-PCR of the TCR CDR3. TCRdb re-called the multiplex PCR reads with MiXCR, one entry per CDR3 protein. The repertoire includes 490,000 or so distinct CDR3 sequences, roughly 22% of them detected once, and under 55% sits in the top ten. This CDR3 comprises 13 residues. Per the germline V gene, CDR1 is SGHRS and CDR2 is YFSETQ. Germline trimming cut 5 bases from V and 5 bases from J; bases unmatched to any gene: 3.

V usage is TRBV5-1 and J usage is TRBJ2-1; 8 bases match TRBD2. The receptor's source is a woman between 65 and 79 years old with Graves' ophthalmopathy. The sample consisted of blood. CDR3 amino acids: CASSTSGNNEQFF. As DNA, the CDR3 is TGCGCCAGCAGTACTAGCGGAAACAATGAGCAGTTCTTC.